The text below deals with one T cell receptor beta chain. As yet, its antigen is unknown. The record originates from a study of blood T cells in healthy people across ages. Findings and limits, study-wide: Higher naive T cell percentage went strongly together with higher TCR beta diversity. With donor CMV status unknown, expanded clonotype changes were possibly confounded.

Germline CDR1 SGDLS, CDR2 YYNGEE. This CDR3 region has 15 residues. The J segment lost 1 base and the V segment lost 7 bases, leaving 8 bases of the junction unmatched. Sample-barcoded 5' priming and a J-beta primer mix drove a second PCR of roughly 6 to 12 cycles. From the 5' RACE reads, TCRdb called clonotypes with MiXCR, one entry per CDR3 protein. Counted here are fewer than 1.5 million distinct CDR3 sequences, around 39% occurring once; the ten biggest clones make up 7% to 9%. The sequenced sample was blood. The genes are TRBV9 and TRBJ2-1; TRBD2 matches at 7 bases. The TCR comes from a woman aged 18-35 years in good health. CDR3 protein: CASQPGLLSYNEQFF. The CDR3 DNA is TGTGCCAGCCAGCCGGGACTACTATCCTACAATGAGCAGTTCTTC.